The 17 T cell receptor beta chains presented below share a single source sample, sequenced in a study of blood T cell repertoires in COVID-19. The assay was immunoSEQ multiplex PCR, and TCRdb's table has in-frame clones only and misses some. The sample shows about 160,000 clones, 79% of them seen only once. Input material: peripheral blood. The source is a woman aged 55-70 years with COVID-19, enrolled during active disease.

This clone was recorded only once. This chain links TRBV9 with TRBJ2-3; D is perhaps TRBD2 (6 bases). The CDR3 consists of 12 residues. Trimming stripped 3 bases from V and 5 bases from J, with 7 bases between. The germline CDR1 and CDR2 sequences are SGDLS and YYNGEE. The CDR3 loop is CASSAGGDTQYF. CDR3 nucleotides: TGTGCCAGCAGCGCCGGGGGAGATACGCAGTATTTT.

V usage is TRBV9 and J usage is TRBJ2-1; perhaps TRBD2 as D (5 bases). This CDR3 spans 15 amino acids. The ends were cut back, 0 bases at V and 3 bases at J, with 10 bases in the middle. Germline V CDR1 and CDR2: SGDLS, YYNGEE. The CDR3 loop reads CASSVDASSYNEQFF. CDR3 sequence (DNA): TGTGCCAGCAGCGTAGACGCTAGCAGCTACAATGAGCAGTTCTTC.

The gene calls are TRBV2 and TRBJ2-5, with 7 positions matching TRBD2. This CDR3 has 15 residues. V shed 2 bases and J 5 bases; nucleotides not matched to a gene: 8. Germline V lookup: CDR1 SNHLY, CDR2 FYNNEI. The CDR3 coding sequence is TGTGCCAGCAGTGAAACCCGGGGGGTAGGCGAGACCCAGTACTTC. Protein sequence: CASSETRGVGETQYF. Using reference TRBV2 and TRBJ2-5 for the parts outside the CDR3, the full variable domain is EPEVTQTPSHQVTQMGQEVILRCVPISNHLYFYWYRQILGQKVEFLVSFYNNEISEKSEIFDDQFSVERPDGSNFTLKIRSTKLEDSAMYFCASSETRGVGETQYFGPGTRLLVL.

There are a few counts of this clone. The chain carries TRBV6-5 and TRBJ1-2, with 9 nucleotides matching TRBD1. The CDR3 has 13 residues. Germline CDR1 is MNHEY and CDR2 is SVGAGI. The V and J ends lost 5 bases and 7 bases, in that order; junction bases with no gene match: 5. DNA of the CDR3: TGTGCCAGCAGTACGGACAGGGGAGGTGGCTACACCTTC. Residues: CASSTDRGGGYTF.

In nucleotides, the CDR3 is TGTGCCAGTAACACAGGGGTCCAATCCAACACTGAAGCTTTCTTT. Its translation is CASNTGVQSNTEAFF. V and J are TRBV19 and TRBJ1-1; 7 bases are shared with TRBD1. Germline V lookup: CDR1 LNHDA, CDR2 SQIVND (reference sequence). The CDR3 runs to 15 residues. After removal of 7 bases from V and 2 bases from J, the junction contained 10 bases not matched to a gene.

A single count supports this clone. The chain combines TRBV27 with TRBJ1-1, with 7 nucleotides matching TRBD1. Trimming took 5 bases from V and 1 from J; bases not matched to a gene: 7. CDR1 and CDR2 from the germline V gene are MNHEY and SMNVEV (reference sequence). The CDR3 is 15 amino acids. The CDR3 DNA is TGTGCCAGCAGTACCCAGACAGGGACGAACACTGAAGCTTTCTTT. Translating gives CASSTQTGTNTEAFF.

The J gene is TRBJ1-4, the V gene TRBV19; 12 positions agree with TRBD1. V gave up 10 bases and J gave up 5 bases; unmatched junction bases: 17. Germline loops: CDR1 LNHDA, CDR2 SQIVND (reference sequence). CDR3 length: 18 amino acids. The CDR3 spells CATRGRDRGRRWNEKLFF. Written as DNA, the CDR3 is TGTGCCACTCGAGGGCGGGACAGGGGGCGGAGATGGAATGAAAAACTGTTTTTT.

The gene calls are TRBV29-1 and TRBJ1-1; 8 nucleotides line up with TRBD1. The CDR3 is 14 residues long. The germline V gene has CDR1 SQVTM and CDR2 ANQGSEA. With 5 bases clipped from V and 4 bases from J, the junction kept 9 bases outside the gene matches. In DNA, the CDR3 is TGCAGCGTTCAGATGACAGGGGCGACCACTGAAGCTTTCTTT. Translation: CSVQMTGATTEAFF.

This rearrangement joins TRBV20-1 to TRBJ2-5; a possible D gene is TRBD2 (5 bases). Between the trimmed V and J ends, which lost 6 bases and 11 bases, there was a span of 16 bases. The CDR3 runs to 11 residues. Germline V lookup: CDR1 DFQATT, CDR2 SNEGSKA (reference sequence). The CDR3 loop reads CSASTSSAQYF. The CDR3 DNA follows: TGCAGTGCGAGTACTAGTTCAGCGCAGTACTTC.

This clone has a handful of counts. The rearrangement joins TRBV7-9 to TRBJ2-5; no clear D. Germline V lookup: CDR1 SEHNR, CDR2 FQNEAQ (reference sequence). CDR3 length: 11 amino acids. V lost 5 bases and J 1 base, leaving 2 bases between the germline ends. This CDR3 is CASSLQETQYF. CDR3 nucleotide sequence: TGTGCCAGCAGCCTCCAAGAGACCCAGTACTTC. Based on the CDR3 plus reference TRBV7-9 and TRBJ2-5, the full variable domain is DTGVSQNPRHKITKRGQNVTFRCDPISEHNRLYWYRQTLGQGPEFLTYFQNEAQLEKSRLLSDRFSAERPKGSFSTLEIQRTEQGDSAMYLCASSLQETQYFGPGTRLLVL.

This clone was detected only once. The CDR3 loop is CASSIDRPGGDTQYF. The CDR3 DNA reads as TGTGCCAGTAGTATAGATAGGCCAGGGGGAGATACGCAGTATTTT. V gene TRBV19 combines with J gene TRBJ2-3, with 7 bases identical to TRBD1. The junction had 5 bases not matched to a gene; V was cut back by 0 bases and J by 5 bases. CDR3 length: 15 residues. The germline CDR1 and CDR2 sequences are LNHDA and SQIVND (reference sequence).

The chain's CDR3 is CASSVRDSRIDTQYF. CDR3 bases: TGTGCCAGCAGCGTCCGGGACAGTCGAATTGATACGCAGTATTTT. The chain employs TRBV9 and TRBJ2-3; TRBD1 matches 7 bases. Germline V CDR1 and CDR2: SGDLS, YYNGEE. This CDR3 contains 15 residues. V dropped 2 bases and J dropped 6; count of bases not matched to a gene: 9.

CDR3 in DNA: TGTGCCAGCAGCATTACCGATCCGGGACAGGGCTCTGGAAACACCATATATTTT. It yields the protein CASSITDPGQGSGNTIYF. The V call is TRBV4-2, the J call TRBJ1-3; 9 bases match TRBD1. The CDR3 is 18 residues long. Trimming at V came to 5 bases and at J to 0 bases, leaving 11 bases not matched to a gene. Per the germline V gene, CDR1 is LGHNA and CDR2 is YNFKEQ.

V and J are TRBV9 and TRBJ1-6; a weak D match, TRBD1 (6 bases). The CDR3 runs to 15 residues. The germline CDR1 and CDR2 sequences are SGDLS and YYNGEE. The ends were cut back, 3 bases at V and 7 bases at J, with 14 bases in the middle. CDR3 in DNA: TGTGCCAGCAGCGGATATGGGGGGGGCAATTCACCCCTCCACTTT. It codes for CASSGYGGGNSPLHF. Supplemented by reference TRBV9 and TRBJ1-6, the full variable domain reads DSGVTQTPKHLITATGQRVTLRCSPRSGDLSVYWYQQSLDQGLQFLIQYYNGEERAKGNILERFSAQQFPDLHSELNLSSLELGDSALYFCASSGYGGGNSPLHFGNGTRLTVT.

This clone was seen only a few times. This rearrangement joins TRBV7-8 to TRBJ2-1; D perhaps matches TRBD2 (6 bases). This CDR3 comprises 15 residues. The V gene lost 3 bases and the J gene lost 0 bases, with 9 bases spanning the gap. CDR1 and CDR2 (germline): SGHVS, FQNEAQ. The CDR3: CASSFGRSSYNEQFF. The CDR3, as DNA: TGTGCCAGCAGCTTCGGGAGAAGCTCCTACAATGAGCAGTTCTTC.

This CDR3 is CASSSSGTGPYEQYF. CDR3 DNA sequence: TGTGCCAGCAGCTCTTCCGGGACAGGGCCCTACGAGCAGTACTTC. This chain links TRBV13 with TRBJ2-7; 9 bases align to TRBD1. Germline loops: CDR1 PRHDT, CDR2 FYEKMQ (reference sequence). V trimming: 4 bases; J trimming: 2 bases; junction bases outside the gene matches: 6. The CDR3 extends over 15 amino acids.

The chain employs TRBV29-1 and TRBJ2-7, with 12 bases lining up with TRBD2. V was pared by 4 bases and J by 10 bases, with 11 bases of the junction left unmatched. The CDR3 consists of 14 residues. CDR1 is SQVTM and CDR2 is ANQGSEA in the germline V gene. CDR3 bases: TGCAGCGTTGGTGGGACTAGCGGGCTGGCGGAACAGTACTTC. Its translation: CSVGGTSGLAEQYF.